The present T cell receptor beta chain was sequenced within a study of T cell repertoires in cytomegalovirus infection. Study at large: In the study, CMV epitopes included recently identified HLA-C-restricted and well-studied HLA-B-restricted ones. Public TCR beta signatures provided an indication of both CMV infection and a matching HLA type.

This clonotype has a single count. Its antigen is not known. TCRdb independently ran MiXCR on the reads; one entry per CDR3 protein. This sample has some 500,000 distinct CDR3 sequences; 33% occur once, and the top ten carry about 17%. The CDR3 has 15 amino acids. From germline, CDR1 is SGHNT and CDR2 YENEEA. Trimming cost V 5 bases and J 1 base, with 9 bases left between them. This receptor was identified in a human donor in good health (CMV status not recorded). Some clones in this sample may be carry-over from other donors' samples. V and J are TRBV11-3 and TRBJ2-6; D is unclear. The sample consisted of cultured PBMCs, taken from culture after CMV antigen stimulation. The DNA for the CDR3 is TGTGCCAGCAGCCCCTCCTTATCTGGGGCCAACGTCCTGACTTTC. Its translation is CASSPSLSGANVLTF. The entire variable domain, with the rest obtained from reference TRBV11-3 and TRBJ2-6, is as follows: EAGVVQSPRYKIIEKKQPVAFWCNPISGHNTLYWYLQNLGQGPELLIRYENEEAVDDSQLPKDRFSAERLKGVDSTLKIQPAELGDSAVYLCASSPSLSGANVLTFGAGSRLTVL.